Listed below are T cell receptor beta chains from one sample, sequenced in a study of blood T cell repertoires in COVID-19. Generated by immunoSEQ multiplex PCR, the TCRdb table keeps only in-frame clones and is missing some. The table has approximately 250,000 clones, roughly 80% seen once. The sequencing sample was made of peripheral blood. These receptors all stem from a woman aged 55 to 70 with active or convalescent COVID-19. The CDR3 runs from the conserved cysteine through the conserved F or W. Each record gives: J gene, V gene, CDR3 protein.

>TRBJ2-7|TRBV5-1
CASRPTGIHEQYF
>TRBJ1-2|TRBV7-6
CASSLVAGGYGYTF
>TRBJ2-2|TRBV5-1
CANKQGDTGELFF
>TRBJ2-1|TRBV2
CASSEQVAGVTDNEQFF
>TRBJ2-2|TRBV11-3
CASSEYRGQGGELFF
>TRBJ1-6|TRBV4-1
CASSQEQNNSPLHF
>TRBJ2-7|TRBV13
CASSLVTSASSYEQYF
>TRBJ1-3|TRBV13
CASSLRPKPSGNTIYF
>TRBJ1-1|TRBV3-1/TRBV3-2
CASSPGQGAAKAFF
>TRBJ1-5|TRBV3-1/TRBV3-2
CASSPRRDQPQHF
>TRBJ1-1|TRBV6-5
CASSYYENSGRTEAFF
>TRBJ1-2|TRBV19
CASSQDRTYGYTF
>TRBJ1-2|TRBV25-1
CASSKTGVYGYTF
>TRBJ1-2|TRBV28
CASSSSPLNYGYTF
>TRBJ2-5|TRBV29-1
CSVEGGGGRETQYF
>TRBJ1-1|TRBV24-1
CATSDMTDMNTEAFF
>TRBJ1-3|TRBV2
CASSARWAANSGNTIYF
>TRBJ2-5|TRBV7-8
CASSLDRPGMEETQYF
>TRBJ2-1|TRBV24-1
CATSDLQTAAQFF
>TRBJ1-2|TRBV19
CATRPGQGPSWGYTF
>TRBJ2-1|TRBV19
CASSIVNSDNEQFF
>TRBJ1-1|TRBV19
CASSILKSDTEAFF
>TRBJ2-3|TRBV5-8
CASSPFQSGGGDTQYF
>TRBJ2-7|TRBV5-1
CASSGRSGRARYYEQYF
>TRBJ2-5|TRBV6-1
CASSESQGVGETQYF
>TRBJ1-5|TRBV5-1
CASSLAGHSNQPQHF
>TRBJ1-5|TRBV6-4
CASRDRGPNQPQHF
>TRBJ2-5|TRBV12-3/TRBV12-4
CASSFGTNHEDF
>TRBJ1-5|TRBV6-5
CASSYGPRQPQHF
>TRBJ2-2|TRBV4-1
CASSQKGLAGDTGELFF
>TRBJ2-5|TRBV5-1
CASSLPQGEETQYF
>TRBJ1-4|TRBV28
CASSIPRGPGEKLFF
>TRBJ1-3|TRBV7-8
CASSPVGNTIYF
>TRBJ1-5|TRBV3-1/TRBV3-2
CASSQGEGGRNQPQHF
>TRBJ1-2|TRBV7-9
CASSLDGGWIYGYTF
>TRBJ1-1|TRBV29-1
CSAEDTYTEAFF
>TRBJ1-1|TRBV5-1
CASSLGGLETEAFF
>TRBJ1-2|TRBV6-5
CASSSDMTNRGYTF
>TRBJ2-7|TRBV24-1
CATSDSTGTSGNYEQYF
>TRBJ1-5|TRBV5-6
CASSLQGNQPQHF
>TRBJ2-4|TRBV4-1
CASSQVVPGAKNIQYF
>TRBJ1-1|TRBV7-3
CASSFGGSSEAFF
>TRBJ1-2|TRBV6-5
CASSSGTGGKGYGYTF
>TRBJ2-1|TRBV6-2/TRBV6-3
CASSGDREYNEQFF
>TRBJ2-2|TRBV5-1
CASSLAGSNTGELFF
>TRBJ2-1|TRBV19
CASSVTAEQFF
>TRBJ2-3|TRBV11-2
CASRRESQDTQYF
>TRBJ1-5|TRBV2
CASISGTGQSQPQHF
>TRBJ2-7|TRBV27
CASSLSAGEQYF
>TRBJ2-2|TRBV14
CASSQELLAGSNTGELFF
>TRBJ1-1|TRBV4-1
CASSAGTGRLGDTEAFF
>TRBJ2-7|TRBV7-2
CASSTRQGPYEQYF
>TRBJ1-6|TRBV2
CASSAEGSAYNSPLHF
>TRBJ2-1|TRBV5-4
CASSRDRTTNNNEQFF
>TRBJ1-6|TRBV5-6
CASSSFPRGENSPLHF
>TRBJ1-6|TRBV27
CASSLIRGINSPLHF
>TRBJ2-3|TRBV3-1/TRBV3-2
CASSQGAWRGTDTQYF
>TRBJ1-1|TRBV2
CASSLAGGTEAFF